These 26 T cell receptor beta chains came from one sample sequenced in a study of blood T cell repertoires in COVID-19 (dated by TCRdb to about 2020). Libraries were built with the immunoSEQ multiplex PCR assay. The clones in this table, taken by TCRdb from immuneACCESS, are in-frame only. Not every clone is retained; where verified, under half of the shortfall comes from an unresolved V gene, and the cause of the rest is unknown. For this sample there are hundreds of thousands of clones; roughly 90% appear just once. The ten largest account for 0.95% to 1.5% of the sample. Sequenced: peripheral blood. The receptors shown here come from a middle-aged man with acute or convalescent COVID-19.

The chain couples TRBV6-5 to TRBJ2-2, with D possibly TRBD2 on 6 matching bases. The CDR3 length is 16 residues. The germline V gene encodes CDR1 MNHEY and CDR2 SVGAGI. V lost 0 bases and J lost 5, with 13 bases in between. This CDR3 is CASSYSWGVGTGELFF. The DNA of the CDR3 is TGTGCCAGCAGTTACTCATGGGGGGTTGGGACCGGGGAGCTGTTTTTT.

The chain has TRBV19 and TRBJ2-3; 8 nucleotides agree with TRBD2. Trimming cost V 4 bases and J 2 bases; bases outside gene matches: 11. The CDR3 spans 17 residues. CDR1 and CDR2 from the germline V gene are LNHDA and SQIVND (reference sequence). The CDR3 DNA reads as TGTGCCAGTAGTACCCCAGGGGCGGGAGGAACCACAGATACGCAGTATTTT. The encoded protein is CASSTPGAGGTTDTQYF.

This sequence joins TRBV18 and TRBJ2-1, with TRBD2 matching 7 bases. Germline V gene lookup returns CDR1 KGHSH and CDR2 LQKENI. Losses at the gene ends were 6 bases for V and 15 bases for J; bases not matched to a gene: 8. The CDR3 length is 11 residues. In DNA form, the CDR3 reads TGTGCCAGCTCTCCCCGACTAGCACTGTTCTTC. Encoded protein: CASSPRLALFF.

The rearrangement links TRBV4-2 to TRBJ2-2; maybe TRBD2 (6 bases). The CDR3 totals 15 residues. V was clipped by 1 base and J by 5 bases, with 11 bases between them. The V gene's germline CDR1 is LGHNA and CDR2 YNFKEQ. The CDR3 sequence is CASSQVGGDTGELFF. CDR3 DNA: TGTGCCAGCAGCCAAGTGGGGGGAGATACCGGGGAGCTGTTTTTT.

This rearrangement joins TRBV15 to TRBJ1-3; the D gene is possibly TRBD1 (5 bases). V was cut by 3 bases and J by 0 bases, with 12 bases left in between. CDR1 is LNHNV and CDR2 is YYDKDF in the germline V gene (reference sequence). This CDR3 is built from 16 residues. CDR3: CATSRTLGDSGNTIYF. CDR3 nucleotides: TGTGCCACCAGCAGGACCCTAGGGGACTCTGGAAACACCATATATTTT.

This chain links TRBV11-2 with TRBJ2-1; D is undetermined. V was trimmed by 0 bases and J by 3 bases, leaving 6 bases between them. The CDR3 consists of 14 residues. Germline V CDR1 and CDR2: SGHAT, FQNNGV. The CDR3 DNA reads TGTGCCAGCAGCTTAGAGAACAGCTACAATGAGCAGTTCTTC. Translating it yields CASSLENSYNEQFF.

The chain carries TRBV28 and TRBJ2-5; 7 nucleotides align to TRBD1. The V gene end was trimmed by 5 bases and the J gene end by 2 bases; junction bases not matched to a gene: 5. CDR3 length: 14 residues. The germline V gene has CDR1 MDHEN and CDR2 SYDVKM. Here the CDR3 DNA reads TGTGCCAGCAGTCCAACAGGGGTTCAAGAGACCCAGTACTTC. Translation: CASSPTGVQETQYF.

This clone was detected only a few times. The CDR3 nucleotides read TGTGCCAGCAGCCCAGTCGCTGATGCGGGGGGTCGTGGCTACACCTTC. Protein product: CASSPVADAGGRGYTF. The chain recombines TRBV7-8 with TRBJ1-2; tentatively, D is TRBD1 (5 bases). Germline CDR1 is SGHVS and CDR2 is FQNEAQ. V lost 5 bases and J lost 7, with 23 bases in between. The CDR3 totals 16 residues.

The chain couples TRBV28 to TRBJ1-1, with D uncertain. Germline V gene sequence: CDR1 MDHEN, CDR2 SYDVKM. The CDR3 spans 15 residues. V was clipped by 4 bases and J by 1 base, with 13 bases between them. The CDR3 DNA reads TGTGCCAGCAGTTGGCCGGCGGGAGAGAACACTGAAGCTTTCTTT. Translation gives CASSWPAGENTEAFF. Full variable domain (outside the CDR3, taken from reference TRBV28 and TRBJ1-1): DVKVTQSSRYLVKRTGEKVFLECVQDMDHENMFWYRQDPGLGLRLIYFSYDVKMKEKGDIPEGYSVSREKKERFSLILESASTNQTSMYLCASSWPAGENTEAFFGQGTRLTVV.

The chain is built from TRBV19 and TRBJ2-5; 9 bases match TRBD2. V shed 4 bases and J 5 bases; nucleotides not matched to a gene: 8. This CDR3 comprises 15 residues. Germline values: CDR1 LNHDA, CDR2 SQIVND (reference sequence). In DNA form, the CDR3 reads TGTGCCAGTAGTAAGACTAGCGGCCCCCAGGAGACCCAGTACTTC. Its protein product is CASSKTSGPQETQYF.

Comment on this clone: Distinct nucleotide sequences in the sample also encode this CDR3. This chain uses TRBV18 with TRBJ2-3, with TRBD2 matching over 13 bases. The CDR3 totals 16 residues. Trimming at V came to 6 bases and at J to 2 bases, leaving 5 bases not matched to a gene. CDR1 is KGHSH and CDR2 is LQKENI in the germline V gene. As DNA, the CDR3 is TGTGCCAGCTCCCCCGGGACTAGCGGGACCACAGATACGCAGTATTTT. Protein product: CASSPGTSGTTDTQYF.

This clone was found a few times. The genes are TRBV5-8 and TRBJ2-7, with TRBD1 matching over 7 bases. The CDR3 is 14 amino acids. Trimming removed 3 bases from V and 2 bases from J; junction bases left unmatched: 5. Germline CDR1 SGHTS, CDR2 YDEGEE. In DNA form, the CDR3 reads TGTGCCAGCAGCTACGGGACAGCTACCTACGAGCAGTACTTC. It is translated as CASSYGTATYEQYF.

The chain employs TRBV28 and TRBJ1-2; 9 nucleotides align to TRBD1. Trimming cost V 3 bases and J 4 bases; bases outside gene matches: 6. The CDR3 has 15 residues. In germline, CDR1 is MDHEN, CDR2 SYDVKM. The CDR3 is CASSLVGTGIYGYTF. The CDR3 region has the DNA TGTGCCAGCAGTTTGGTGGGGACAGGGATCTATGGCTACACCTTC.

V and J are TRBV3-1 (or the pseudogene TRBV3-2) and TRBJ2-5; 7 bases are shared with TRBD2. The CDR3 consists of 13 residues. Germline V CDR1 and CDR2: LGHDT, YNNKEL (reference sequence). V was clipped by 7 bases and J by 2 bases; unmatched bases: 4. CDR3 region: CASNPSGQETQYF. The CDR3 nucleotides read TGTGCCAGCAACCCTAGCGGACAAGAGACCCAGTACTTC.

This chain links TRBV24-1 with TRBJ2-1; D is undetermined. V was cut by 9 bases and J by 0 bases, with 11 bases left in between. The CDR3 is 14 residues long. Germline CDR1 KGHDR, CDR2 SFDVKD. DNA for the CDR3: TGTGCCACCGGGCACAGAAGCTCCTACAATGAGCAGTTCTTC. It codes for CATGHRSSYNEQFF.

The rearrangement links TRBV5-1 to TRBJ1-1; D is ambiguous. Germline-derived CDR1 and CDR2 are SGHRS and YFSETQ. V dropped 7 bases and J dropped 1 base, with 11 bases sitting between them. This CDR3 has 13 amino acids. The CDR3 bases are TGCGCCAGCTGGGCCAGGCAGAACACTGAAGCTTTCTTT. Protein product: CASWARQNTEAFF.

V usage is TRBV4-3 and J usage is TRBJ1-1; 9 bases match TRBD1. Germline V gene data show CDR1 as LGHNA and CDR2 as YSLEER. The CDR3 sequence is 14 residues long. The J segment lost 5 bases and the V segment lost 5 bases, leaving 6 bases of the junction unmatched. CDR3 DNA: TGCGCCAGCAGCGGCCGGGACAGGGAGACTGAAGCTTTCTTT. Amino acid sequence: CASSGRDRETEAFF.

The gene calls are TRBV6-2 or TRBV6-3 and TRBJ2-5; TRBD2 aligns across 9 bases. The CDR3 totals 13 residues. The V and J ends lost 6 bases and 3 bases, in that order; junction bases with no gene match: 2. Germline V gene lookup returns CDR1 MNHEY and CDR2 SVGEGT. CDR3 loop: CASRPSGEETQYF. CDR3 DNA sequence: TGTGCCAGCAGACCTAGCGGGGAAGAGACCCAGTACTTC.

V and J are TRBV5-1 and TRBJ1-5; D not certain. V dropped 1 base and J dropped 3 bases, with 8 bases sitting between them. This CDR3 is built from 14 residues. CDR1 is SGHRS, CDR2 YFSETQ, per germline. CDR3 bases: TGCGCCAGCAGCTTGAATGGGCACAATCAGCCCCAGCATTTT. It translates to CASSLNGHNQPQHF.

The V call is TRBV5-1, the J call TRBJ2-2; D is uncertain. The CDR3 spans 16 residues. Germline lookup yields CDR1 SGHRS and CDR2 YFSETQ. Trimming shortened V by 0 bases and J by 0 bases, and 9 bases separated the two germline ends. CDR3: CASSLGSYANTGELFF. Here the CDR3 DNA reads TGCGCCAGCAGCTTGGGTAGTTACGCGAACACCGGGGAGCTGTTTTTT.

The CDR3 region is CASCSGSWNEQFF. The CDR3 DNA sequence: TGTGCCAGCTGTAGCGGGAGTTGGAATGAGCAGTTCTTC. The rearrangement links TRBV2 to TRBJ2-1, with 9 bases aligning to TRBD2. CDR1 is SNHLY and CDR2 is FYNNEI in the germline V gene. The V segment lost 8 bases and the J segment 7 bases; nucleotides outside the gene matches: 6. The CDR3 totals 13 residues.

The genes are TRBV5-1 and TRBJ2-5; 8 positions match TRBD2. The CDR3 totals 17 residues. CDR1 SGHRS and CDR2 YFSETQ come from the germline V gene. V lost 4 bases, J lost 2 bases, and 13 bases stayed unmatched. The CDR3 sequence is CASSPKTGGGFQETQYF. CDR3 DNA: TGCGCCAGCAGCCCAAAGACGGGAGGGGGATTTCAAGAGACCCAGTACTTC.

The CDR3 sequence: CASSTKTGVNSPLHF. The CDR3 DNA reads as TGTGCCAGTAGTACCAAAACAGGGGTCAATTCACCCCTCCACTTT. The chain employs TRBV19 and TRBJ1-6; 7 positions agree with TRBD1. The CDR3 is 15 residues long. V lost 4 bases and J lost 7; bases outside the gene matches: 7. Germline assignment: CDR1 LNHDA and CDR2 SQIVND (reference sequence).

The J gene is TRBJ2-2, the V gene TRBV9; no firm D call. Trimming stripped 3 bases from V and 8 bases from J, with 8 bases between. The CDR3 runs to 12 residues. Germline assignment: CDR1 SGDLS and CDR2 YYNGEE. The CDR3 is CASSANRGELFF. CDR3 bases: TGTGCCAGCAGCGCTAATAGAGGGGAGCTGTTTTTT.

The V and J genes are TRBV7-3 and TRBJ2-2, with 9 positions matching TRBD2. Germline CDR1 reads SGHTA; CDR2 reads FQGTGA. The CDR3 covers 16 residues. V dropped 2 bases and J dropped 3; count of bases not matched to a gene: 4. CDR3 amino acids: CASSLRGGADTGELFF. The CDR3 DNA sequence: TGTGCCAGCAGCTTACGCGGGGGGGCCGACACCGGGGAGCTGTTTTTT.

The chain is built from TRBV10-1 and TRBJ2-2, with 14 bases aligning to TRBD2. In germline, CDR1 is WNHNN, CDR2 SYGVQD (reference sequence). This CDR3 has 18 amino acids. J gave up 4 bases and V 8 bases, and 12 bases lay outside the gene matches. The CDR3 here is CASARGLAGAGGTGELFF. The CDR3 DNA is TGCGCCAGCGCCCGGGGACTAGCGGGAGCGGGAGGCACCGGGGAGCTGTTTTTT.